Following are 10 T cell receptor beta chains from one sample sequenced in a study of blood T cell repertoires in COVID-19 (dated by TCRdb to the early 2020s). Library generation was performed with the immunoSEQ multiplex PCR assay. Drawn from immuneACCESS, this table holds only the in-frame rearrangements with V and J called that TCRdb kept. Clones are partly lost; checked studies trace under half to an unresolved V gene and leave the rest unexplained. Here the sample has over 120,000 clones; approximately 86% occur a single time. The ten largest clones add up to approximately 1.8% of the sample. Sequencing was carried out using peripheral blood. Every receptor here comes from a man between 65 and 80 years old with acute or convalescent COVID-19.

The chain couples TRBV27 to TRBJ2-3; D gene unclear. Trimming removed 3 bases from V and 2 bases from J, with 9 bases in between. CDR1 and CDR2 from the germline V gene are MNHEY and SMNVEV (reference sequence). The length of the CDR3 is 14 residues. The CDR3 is CASSFVADTDTQYF. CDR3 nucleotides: TGTGCCAGCAGTTTTGTAGCCGACACAGATACGCAGTATTTT.

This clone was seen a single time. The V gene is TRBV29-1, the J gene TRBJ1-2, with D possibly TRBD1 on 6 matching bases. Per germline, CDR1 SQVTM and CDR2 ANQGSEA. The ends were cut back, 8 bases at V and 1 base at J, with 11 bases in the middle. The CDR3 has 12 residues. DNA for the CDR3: TGCAGCTCGGGCAGGGGTAACTATGGCTACACCTTC. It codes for CSSGRGNYGYTF.

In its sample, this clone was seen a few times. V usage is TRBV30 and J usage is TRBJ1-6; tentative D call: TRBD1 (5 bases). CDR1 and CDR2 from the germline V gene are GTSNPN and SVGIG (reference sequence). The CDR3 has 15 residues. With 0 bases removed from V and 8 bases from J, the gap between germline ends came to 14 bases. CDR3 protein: CAWSVPGPSDSPLHF. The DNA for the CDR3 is TGTGCCTGGAGTGTCCCAGGGCCCTCCGATTCACCCCTCCACTTT.

For the CDR3, the DNA is TGTGCCAGCAAGGCCAGGGTGAACACCGGGGAGCTGTTTTTT. This gives the protein CASKARVNTGELFF. This rearrangement joins TRBV2 to TRBJ2-2, with D tentatively TRBD1 (5 bases). Trimming shortened V by 7 bases and J by 1 base, and 10 bases separated the two germline ends. The CDR3 covers 14 residues. The germline CDR1 and CDR2 sequences are SNHLY and FYNNEI.

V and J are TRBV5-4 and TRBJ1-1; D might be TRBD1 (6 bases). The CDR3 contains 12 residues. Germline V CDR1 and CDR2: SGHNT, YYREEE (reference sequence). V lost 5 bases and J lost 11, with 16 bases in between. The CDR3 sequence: CASSFSDRRAFF. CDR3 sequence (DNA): TGTGCCAGCAGTTTCTCGGACAGACGGGCTTTCTTT.

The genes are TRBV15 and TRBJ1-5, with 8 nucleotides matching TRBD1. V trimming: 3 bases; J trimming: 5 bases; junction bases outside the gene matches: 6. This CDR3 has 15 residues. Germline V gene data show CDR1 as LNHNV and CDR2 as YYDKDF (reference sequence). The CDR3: CATSSPQGVHQPQHF. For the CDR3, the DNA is TGTGCCACCAGCAGCCCACAGGGGGTTCATCAGCCCCAGCATTTT.

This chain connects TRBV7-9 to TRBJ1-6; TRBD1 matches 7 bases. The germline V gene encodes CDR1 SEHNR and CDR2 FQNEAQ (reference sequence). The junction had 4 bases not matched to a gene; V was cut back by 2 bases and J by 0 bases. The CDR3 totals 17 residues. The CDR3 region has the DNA TGTGCCAGCAGCTTAAAACAGGGGAGCTCCTATAATTCACCCCTCCACTTT. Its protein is CASSLKQGSSYNSPLHF.

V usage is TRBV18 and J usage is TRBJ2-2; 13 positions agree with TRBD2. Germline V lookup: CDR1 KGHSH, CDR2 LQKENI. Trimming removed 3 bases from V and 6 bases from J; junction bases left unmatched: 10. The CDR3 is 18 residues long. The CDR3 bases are TGTGCCAGCTCACCGAAAAGACTAGCGGGAGGTCTCGCCGGGGAGCTGTTTTTT. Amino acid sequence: CASSPKRLAGGLAGELFF.

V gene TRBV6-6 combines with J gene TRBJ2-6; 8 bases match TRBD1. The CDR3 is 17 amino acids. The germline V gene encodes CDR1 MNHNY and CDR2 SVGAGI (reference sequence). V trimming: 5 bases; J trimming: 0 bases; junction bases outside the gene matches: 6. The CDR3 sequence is CASSPGTGPSGANVLTF. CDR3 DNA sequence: TGTGCCAGCAGTCCCGGGACAGGACCCTCTGGGGCCAACGTCCTGACTTTC.

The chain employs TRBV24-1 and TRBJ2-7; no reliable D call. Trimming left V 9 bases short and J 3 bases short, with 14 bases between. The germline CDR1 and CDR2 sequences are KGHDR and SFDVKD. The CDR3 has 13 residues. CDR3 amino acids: CATGAADHYEQYF. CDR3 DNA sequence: TGTGCCACCGGCGCGGCAGACCACTACGAGCAGTACTTC.